The TCR beta chain under discussion was sequenced for a study of PD-1 blockade in classical Hodgkin lymphoma. Every single patient, without exception, relapsed after autologous stem cell transplantation, and brentuximab vedotin exposure varied. Negative selection with magnetic separation was used to purify CD4+ T cells from thawed PBMCs. In its sample, this clone was seen once. Its specificity is unknown. CDR3 length equals 15 residues. The germline gives CDR1 LNHNV, CDR2 YYDKDF (reference sequence). The V and J ends lost 5 bases and 2 bases respectively, with 13 bases between them. The protocol was immunoSEQ multiplex PCR, while the TCRdb copy is restricted to in-frame clones and leaves out a portion. The sample yields 25,000 to 35,000 clones, roughly 85% seen once. The study, taken as a whole, reports: After ASCT, patients who started nivolumab under 1 year later were excluded. Lower baseline TCR diversity marked trial partial responders and progressors. Newly diagnosed patients were reported to start with lower TCR diversity than healthy donors.

The receptor was derived from a human donor with classical Hodgkin lymphoma. The sequencing here drew on CD4+ T cells from blood, taken at baseline. The chain recombines TRBV15 with TRBJ1-3; a weak D match, TRBD1 (5 bases). CDR3 amino acids: CATSRGGLTGNTIYF. CDR3 DNA: TGTGCCACCAGCCGTGGGGGGTTAACTGGAAACACCATATATTTT. The full variable domain, rest sourced from reference TRBV15 and TRBJ1-3, is DAMVIQNPRYQVTQFGKPVTLSCSQTLNHNVMYWYQQKSSQAPKLLFHYYDKDFNNEADTPDNFQSRRPNTSFCFLDIRSPGLGDTAMYLCATSRGGLTGNTIYFGEGSWLTVV.